This TCR beta chain was captured by sequencing in a study of cytomegalovirus exposure and HLA in healthy donors. Study-level information: There were approximately 400 genotyped donors. Of these, 81% fell in the genetic ancestry cluster associated with self-reported Caucasian donors.

On this clone itself: Its antigen is unidentified.

With 60 Vbeta and 13 Jbeta primers, the PCR was carried out. Sequencing was performed with immunoSEQ multiplex PCR; in TCRdb, only in-frame clones are kept and a portion is missing. The sample records about 43,000 clones, less than 75% being singletons. Broader study findings: Earlier analysis looked at TCR beta V segments, and most were productive about 87% or about 30% of the time. By HLA locus, TCR association rates varied in a later analysis, with DRB1 showing the most and HLA-C the fewest.

Unmatched junction bases numbered 12, after V lost 4 bases and J lost 7 bases. The CDR3 loop spans 18 amino acids. The germline gives CDR1 SGHDT, CDR2 YYEEEE. Sequencing was done on a sample of PBMCs. V gene TRBV5-6 combines with J gene TRBJ2-2; 14 bases agree with TRBD2. The clonotype comes from a man in his fifties or sixties in good health and CMV-seropositive. CDR3 DNA: TGTGCCAGCAGCAAAGGCACCGGGACTAGCGGGAGATACGGGGAGCTGTTTTTT. It translates to CASSKGTGTSGRYGELFF.